This T cell receptor beta chain was sequenced in a study of radiotherapy plus CTLA-4 blockade in lung cancer. About the study: Disease control was achieved by 31% of patients, and objective responses by over 15%. Study-wide points: Among reported predictors of response, early blood T cell clone dynamics with interferon-beta performed best. After radiotherapy and ipilimumab, tumor-derived clones expanded in peripheral blood.

CDR3 length equals 17 residues. Per the germline V gene, CDR1 is SGHTA and CDR2 is FQGNSA. V lost 5 bases to trimming and J lost 1 base; unmatched junction nucleotides: 12. Participants had chemo-refractory metastatic non-small-cell lung cancer and were treated with focal radiation plus ipilimumab CTLA-4 blockade. Using immunoSEQ multiplex PCR, the repertoire was profiled, and TCRdb retains in-frame clones only, with some absent. Of 70,000 to 90,000 clones listed, around 90% were seen once; the top ten hold around 0.85%. Of note for this clone: Its target is not known.

Specimen: peripheral blood, collected from a patient treated with radiotherapy plus ipilimumab. The TCR comes from a human donor with non-small cell lung cancer who had stable disease on radiotherapy plus ipilimumab. The V call is TRBV7-2, the J call TRBJ1-1; 8 positions match TRBD1. The DNA of the CDR3 is TGTGCCAGCAGCGGATCTACGACAGGGGTTTCGAACACTGAAGCTTTCTTT. Protein sequence: CASSGSTTGVSNTEAFF.